This TCR beta chain is drawn from a study of T cell changes during pregnancy in multiple sclerosis. This CDR3 is 12 amino acids long. V was trimmed by 4 bases and J by 3 bases, leaving 9 bases between them. The germline gives CDR1 SQVTM, CDR2 ANQGSEA. Produced via immunoSEQ multiplex PCR; TCRdb's table is partial and in-frame only. The repertoire holds 70,000 to 75,000 clones, with less than 90% as singletons. This clonotype was sampled from a female donor with multiple sclerosis, enrolled in a pregnancy study. This chain connects TRBV29-1 to TRBJ1-1; D is uncertain. Sequencing used peripheral blood, obtained before pregnancy. CDR3 sequence reads: CSVVREDTEAFF. The CDR3 region has the DNA TGCAGCGTTGTGCGGGAGGACACTGAAGCTTTCTTT.